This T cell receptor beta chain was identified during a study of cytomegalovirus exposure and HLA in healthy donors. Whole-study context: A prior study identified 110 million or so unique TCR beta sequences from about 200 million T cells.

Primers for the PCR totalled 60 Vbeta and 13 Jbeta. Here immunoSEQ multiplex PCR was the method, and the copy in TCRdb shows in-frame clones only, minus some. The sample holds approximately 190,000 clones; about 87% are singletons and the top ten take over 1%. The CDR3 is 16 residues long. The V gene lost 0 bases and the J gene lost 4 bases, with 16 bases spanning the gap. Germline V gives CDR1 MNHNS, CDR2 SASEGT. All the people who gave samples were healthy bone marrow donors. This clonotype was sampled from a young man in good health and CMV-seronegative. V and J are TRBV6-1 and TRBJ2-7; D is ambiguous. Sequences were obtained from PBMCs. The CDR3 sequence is CASSEANALSLYEQYF. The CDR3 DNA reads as TGTGCCAGCAGTGAAGCTAACGCGTTGTCCCTATACGAGCAGTACTTC.